The source of this TCR beta chain is a study of blood T cell repertoires in COVID-19. Study-level background: Researchers got acute and convalescent COVID-19 samples from the United States, Italy and Spain.

Profiling relied on immunoSEQ multiplex PCR, and the TCRdb table lists in-frame clones only, not all of them. The sample has roughly 45,000 clones, 70% to 90% seen once. The ends lost 3 bases at V and 1 base at J; junction bases unmatched: 2. Germline V CDR1 and CDR2: SGHNT, YYREEE (reference sequence). This CDR3 has 15 amino acids. This receptor was taken from a human donor in a cohort sampled during active COVID-19. V and J are TRBV5-4 and TRBJ1-3, with 9 bases aligning to TRBD1. The sample was peripheral blood. For the CDR3, the DNA is TGTGCCAGCAGCTGGGGACAGGGATCTGGAAACACCATATATTTT. Its translation is CASSWGQGSGNTIYF.